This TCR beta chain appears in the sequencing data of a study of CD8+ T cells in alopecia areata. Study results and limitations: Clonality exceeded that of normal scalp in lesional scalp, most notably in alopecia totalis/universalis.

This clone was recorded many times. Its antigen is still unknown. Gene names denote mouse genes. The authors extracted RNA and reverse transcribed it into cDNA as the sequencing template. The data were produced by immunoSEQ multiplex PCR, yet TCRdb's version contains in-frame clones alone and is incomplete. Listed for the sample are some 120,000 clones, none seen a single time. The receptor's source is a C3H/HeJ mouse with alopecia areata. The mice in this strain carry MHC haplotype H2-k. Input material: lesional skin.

The chain's CDR3 is CASSLRLGAYEQYF. The CDR3 bases that were read are TGTGCCAGCAGTCTCCGACTGGGGGCCTAT. This chain joins TRBV13-3 and TRBJ2-7; 9 bases are shared with TRBD2. The read terminates 4 residues before the CDR3 end, so the remaining end is supplied by the germline J gene. Germline-derived CDR1 and CDR2 are NNHDY and SYVADS. The CDR3 length is 14 residues. V shed 4 bases, J shed 2 bases, and the junction held 4 bases outside the gene matches.